Presented here are 11 T cell receptor beta chains from one specimen sequenced in a study of blood T cell repertoires in COVID-19. TCRdb keeps only in-frame clones here, not all; method: immunoSEQ multiplex PCR. The sample holds over 100,000 clones, around four fifths seen once. The sample comprised peripheral blood. These receptors were obtained from a man aged 60 to 69 with active or convalescent COVID-19.

The chain combines TRBV5-1 with TRBJ2-1; the D is unclear. The germline V gene encodes CDR1 SGHRS and CDR2 YFSETQ. With 4 bases removed from V and 0 bases from J, the gap between germline ends came to 5 bases. The CDR3 runs to 13 residues. DNA for the CDR3: TGCGCCAGCAGCCAGGACTCCTACAATGAGCAGTTCTTC. It specifies CASSQDSYNEQFF.

The genes are TRBV5-1 and TRBJ2-7, with 12 positions matching TRBD1. Germline values: CDR1 SGHRS, CDR2 YFSETQ. The CDR3 is 15 amino acids. Trimming cost V 6 bases and J 5 bases; bases outside gene matches: 9. CDR3 in amino acids: CASTLRDRGLNEQYF. For the CDR3, the DNA is TGCGCCAGCACCCTCCGGGACAGGGGGCTCAACGAGCAGTACTTC.

The chain recombines TRBV19 with TRBJ2-4; 11 nucleotides agree with TRBD1. The V and J ends lost 6 bases and 1 base, in that order; junction bases with no gene match: 11. The CDR3 is 18 amino acids. Germline lookup yields CDR1 LNHDA and CDR2 SQIVND (reference sequence). The CDR3 nucleotides read TGTGCCAGTAGAAAGACCGGGACAGGGGGGTACGCCAAAAACATTCAGTACTTC. The encoded protein is CASRKTGTGGYAKNIQYF.

The chain carries TRBV28 and TRBJ2-7; D ambiguous. V was shortened by 1 base and J by 0 bases, with 13 bases between the two germline ends. CDR1 is MDHEN and CDR2 is SYDVKM in the germline V gene. This CDR3 spans 16 amino acids. The CDR3 here is CASSLYYGRSSYEQYF. As DNA, the CDR3 is TGTGCCAGCAGTTTATATTACGGCAGGTCCTCCTACGAGCAGTACTTC.

The gene calls are TRBV5-1 and TRBJ2-2, with 10 bases fitting TRBD2. The CDR3 totals 14 residues. J gave up 10 bases and V 4 bases, and 7 bases lay outside the gene matches. The V gene's germline CDR1 is SGHRS and CDR2 YFSETQ. The CDR3 bases are TGCGCCAGCAGCCGGACTAGCGGCTATATGGAGCTGTTTTTT. Protein: CASSRTSGYMELFF.

The chain joins TRBV29-1 to TRBJ1-2; a weak D match, TRBD1 (5 bases). This CDR3 region has 14 residues. V was cut by 0 bases and J by 4 bases, with 12 bases left in between. The germline V gene has CDR1 SQVTM and CDR2 ANQGSEA. The CDR3 is CSVEDTGFRYGYTF. In DNA form, the CDR3 reads TGCAGCGTTGAAGATACAGGCTTTCGCTATGGCTACACCTTC.

The chain recombines TRBV3-1 (or the pseudogene TRBV3-2) with TRBJ2-5; 10 nucleotides agree with TRBD2. CDR1 is LGHDT, CDR2 YNNKEL, per germline (reference sequence). CDR3 length: 16 amino acids. J gave up 5 bases and V 2 bases, and 8 bases lay outside the gene matches. The CDR3 nucleotides are TGTGCCAGCAGCCAAACAGCGGGAGGGCCAACGGAGACCCAGTACTTC. Encoded protein: CASSQTAGGPTETQYF.

This chain joins TRBV6-5 and TRBJ1-5; D gene uncertain. Trimming cost V 3 bases and J 11 bases, with 14 bases left between them. The CDR3 loop spans 13 amino acids. Germline V CDR1 and CDR2: MNHEY, SVGAGI. The CDR3 sequence is CASSYGSSPAQHF. The CDR3 bases are TGTGCCAGCAGTTATGGTTCCAGTCCCGCCCAGCATTTT.

The chain joins TRBV6-5 to TRBJ1-2, with D possibly TRBD1 on 6 matching bases. Trimming took 5 bases from V and 7 from J, leaving 17 bases between them. There are 14 residues in the CDR3. In germline, CDR1 is MNHEY, CDR2 SVGAGI. The CDR3 DNA is TGTGCCAGCAGTAGGACCGGGGGGGGCTCTGGCTACACCTTC. This sequence encodes CASSRTGGGSGYTF.

This clone was detected only once. The CDR3 loop is CASSLAAADSFYTF. As DNA, the CDR3 is TGTGCCAGCAGCTTAGCGGCGGCAGATTCCTTCTACACCTTC. This chain joins TRBV7-2 and TRBJ1-2; D is unclear. V lost 0 bases, J lost 10 bases, and 15 bases lay in between. CDR3 size: 14 residues. Germline V gene data show CDR1 as SGHTA and CDR2 as FQGNSA.

The rearrangement joins TRBV6-5 to TRBJ1-2; weak D call: TRBD1 (5 bases). Between the trimmed V and J ends, which lost 5 bases and 6 bases, there was a span of 19 bases. Germline V gives CDR1 MNHEY, CDR2 SVGAGI. This CDR3 region has 15 residues. The CDR3 DNA is TGTGCCAGCAGTCGGACTGGGGACTACCTCAATGGCTACACCTTC. Its translation is CASSRTGDYLNGYTF.